The entry below describes one T cell receptor beta chain. Antigen: not known. The data were taken from a study of a mutant IDH1 vaccine in newly diagnosed glioma. The overall study: Males made up roughly 60% and females roughly 40% of treated patients, whose mean age was approximately 43 years. Earlier therapy was either radiotherapy, temozolomide, or both, and most got both. Findings and limits, study-wide: Evidence of vaccine-induced immune responses was documented in roughly 93% of patients.

Assay used: immunoSEQ multiplex PCR; TCRdb lists only in-frame clones, some missing. The sample consists of approximately 88,000 clones, 80% of them appearing once. The time point denotes: baseline, week 1 (first vaccination visit). Treatment here: pre-vaccination baseline after standard-of-care therapy. Diagnosis in the donors showed new WHO grade 3 or 4 astrocytomas that were IDH1-mutant and ATRX-lost. The sequencing here drew on PBMCs, taken from a glioma patient treated with radiotherapy, temozolomide or both. The clonotype originates from a man between 35 and 55 years old with glioma.

The CDR3 reads CASSQDLGAPDTQYF. CDR3 nucleotide sequence: TGCGCCAGCAGCCAAGATCTGGGGGCCCCAGATACGCAGTATTTT. The chain uses TRBV4-3 and TRBJ2-3; D is perhaps TRBD1 (6 bases). Trimming cost V 0 bases and J 4 bases, with 11 bases left between them. The germline V gene encodes CDR1 LGHNA and CDR2 YSLEER. This CDR3 region has 15 residues.